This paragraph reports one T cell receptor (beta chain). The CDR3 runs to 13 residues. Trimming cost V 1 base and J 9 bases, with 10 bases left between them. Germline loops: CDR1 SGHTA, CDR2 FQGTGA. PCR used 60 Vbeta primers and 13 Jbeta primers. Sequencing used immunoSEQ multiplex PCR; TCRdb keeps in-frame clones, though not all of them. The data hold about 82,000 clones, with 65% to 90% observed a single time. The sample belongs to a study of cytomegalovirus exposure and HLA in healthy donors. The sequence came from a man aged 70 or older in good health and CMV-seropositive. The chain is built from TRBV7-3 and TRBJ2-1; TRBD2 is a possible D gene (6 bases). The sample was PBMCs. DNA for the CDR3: TGTGCCAGCAGCTTAAAAGGGACTTCTGAGCAGTTCTTC. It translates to CASSLKGTSEQFF. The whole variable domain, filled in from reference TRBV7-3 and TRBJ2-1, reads GAGVSQTPSNKVTEKGKYVELRCDPISGHTALYWYRQSLGQGPEFLIYFQGTGAADDSGLPNDRFFAVRPEGSVSTLKIQRTERGDSAVYLCASSLKGTSEQFFGPGTRLTVL.